One sample yielded the 13 T cell receptor beta chains listed below, sequenced in a study of Ad26.COV2.S vaccination and SARS-CoV-2 variants. Sample treatment: some 19 received Ad26.COV2.S at low or high dose, single or two shots; 5 received placebo; per-sample allocation not given. Samples analyzed were those drawn on day 63 after the first vaccine or placebo injection. Produced via immunoSEQ multiplex PCR; TCRdb's table is partial and in-frame only. The sample records roughly 380,000 clones, roughly 91% being singletons. The sequencing used peripheral blood, collected in a trial of Ad26.COV2.S vaccine versus placebo. These receptors were obtained from a person between 18 and 60 years old who received the Ad26.COV2.S COVID-19 vaccine or a placebo.

The V gene is TRBV6-5, the J gene TRBJ1-1; D is undetermined. The V end lost 7 bases, the J end lost 6 bases, and 15 bases lay between the germline ends. This CDR3 has 13 residues. Germline V gene data show CDR1 as MNHEY and CDR2 as SVGAGI. In DNA, the CDR3 is TGTGCCAGCACCCCACGGAGGTTGGCTGAAGCTTTCTTT. Protein product: CASTPRRLAEAFF.

This clone was detected once. This rearrangement joins TRBV18 to TRBJ2-7; possible D gene TRBD2, 6 bases. The germline gives CDR1 KGHSH, CDR2 LQKENI. Between the trimmed V and J ends, which lost 3 bases and 2 bases, there was a span of 14 bases. This CDR3 is built from 15 residues. This chain's CDR3 is CASSPRAGGTYEQYF. The CDR3 DNA follows: TGTGCCAGCTCACCCCGAGCGGGCGGCACCTACGAGCAGTACTTC.

CDR3 region: CASSEGQGSYNSPLHF. As DNA, the CDR3 is TGTGCCAGCAGTGAAGGGCAGGGCTCTTATAATTCACCCCTCCACTTT. V usage is TRBV2 and J usage is TRBJ1-6; D is possibly TRBD1 (5 bases). The CDR3 consists of 16 residues. In germline, CDR1 is SNHLY, CDR2 FYNNEI. V lost 1 base and J 4 bases, leaving 11 bases between the germline ends.

The gene calls are TRBV25-1 and TRBJ2-3, with D tentatively TRBD1 or TRBD2 (6 bases each). Deletions cut 1 base from V and 6 bases from J, with 11 bases between. Germline-derived CDR1 and CDR2 are MGHDK and SYGVNS. The CDR3 is made up of 14 amino acids. The CDR3 protein is CASSEFGGGDTQYF. The CDR3 nucleotides are TGTGCCAGCAGTGAATTTGGAGGGGGGGATACGCAGTATTTT.

The V call is TRBV7-9, the J call TRBJ2-3, with a tentative D call TRBD2 (6 bases). The V gene lost 5 bases and the J gene lost 6 bases, with 21 bases spanning the gap. The CDR3 has 16 residues. Per germline, CDR1 SEHNR and CDR2 FQNEAQ (reference sequence). Here the CDR3 DNA reads TGTGCCAGCAGCCCAGTAGGCGGGGCTAGCCGGGATACGCAGTATTTT. This translates into CASSPVGGASRDTQYF.

This clone appeared once. The chain links TRBV6-1 to TRBJ1-1; D uncertain. The germline V gene has CDR1 MNHNS and CDR2 SASEGT. V lost 2 bases and J 1 base, leaving 8 bases between the germline ends. The CDR3 totals 14 residues. CDR3 sequence reads: CASSEIAQNTEAFF. DNA of the CDR3: TGTGCCAGCAGTGAAATAGCGCAGAACACTGAAGCTTTCTTT.

This clone appeared a single time. The chain uses TRBV9 and TRBJ1-2; 7 bases are shared with TRBD1. CDR1 and CDR2 (germline): SGDLS, YYNGEE. The junction had 14 bases not matched to a gene; V was cut back by 3 bases and J by 12 bases. The CDR3 loop spans 14 amino acids. Written as DNA, the CDR3 is TGTGCCAGCAGCGAGACAGGGACCCAATGGTTGCACACCTTC. It is translated as CASSETGTQWLHTF.

The gene calls are TRBV30 and TRBJ2-1; D remains unclear. CDR3 length equals 12 residues. The ends were cut back, 1 base at V and 9 bases at J, with 10 bases in the middle. Germline-derived CDR1 and CDR2 are GTSNPN and SVGIG (reference sequence). The CDR3 is CAWSEEPGEQFF. CDR3 coding DNA: TGTGCCTGGAGTGAGGAACCAGGTGAGCAGTTCTTC.

This clone turned up a few times. This chain uses TRBV3-1 (or the pseudogene TRBV3-2) with TRBJ2-3; 11 bases are shared with TRBD2. The CDR3 length is 18 residues. Losses at the gene ends were 6 bases for V and 4 bases for J; bases not matched to a gene: 15. Per the germline V gene, CDR1 is LGHDT and CDR2 is YNNKEL (reference sequence). CDR3 bases: TGTGCCAGCAGTTACCGACGTAGCGGGGGGGCCGGTGCAGATACGCAGTATTTT. Amino acid sequence: CASSYRRSGGAGADTQYF.

This chain joins TRBV5-1 and TRBJ2-7; D is uncertain. The CDR3 is 11 amino acids. The V end lost 4 bases, the J end lost 6 bases, and 8 bases lay between the germline ends. The germline V gene encodes CDR1 SGHRS and CDR2 YFSETQ. CDR3 sequence: CASSLYSEQYF. CDR3 bases: TGCGCCAGCAGCCTATACAGCGAGCAGTACTTC.

The chain carries TRBV4-3 and TRBJ1-2, with TRBD1 as a possible D gene (5 bases). Germline lookup yields CDR1 LGHNA and CDR2 YSLEER. The CDR3 totals 15 residues. V gave up 0 bases and J gave up 4 bases, with 12 bases separating them. CDR3 region: CASSQEQGIVYGYTF. The CDR3 region has the DNA TGCGCCAGCAGCCAAGAGCAGGGTATCGTCTATGGCTACACCTTC.

The CDR3 is CASERNRGGSYEQYF. The CDR3 region has the DNA TGTGCCAGCGAAAGAAACAGGGGGGGCTCCTACGAGCAGTACTTC. The chain links TRBV6-5 to TRBJ2-7; weak D call: TRBD1 (8 bases). Trimming took off 8 bases at V and 0 bases at J, with 17 bases between the two ends. Per germline, CDR1 MNHEY and CDR2 SVGAGI. The CDR3 is 15 residues long.

V is TRBV15 and J is TRBJ1-1, with TRBD1 as a possible D gene (5 bases). The CDR3 totals 13 residues. Deletions cut 8 bases from V and 5 bases from J, with 15 bases between. Germline V gene sequence: CDR1 LNHNV, CDR2 YYDKDF (reference sequence). Here the CDR3 reads CATQDQGLTEAFF. CDR3 DNA sequence: TGTGCCACCCAAGATCAGGGACTAACTGAAGCTTTCTTT.